One sample yielded the 16 T cell receptor beta chains listed below, sequenced in a study of blood T cells in healthy people across ages. A second PCR of roughly 7 to 11 cycles used a sample-barcoded 5' primer and a J-beta primer mix. TCRdb itself ran the 5' RACE reads through MiXCR, one entry per CDR3 protein. Here the sample spans roughly 800,000 distinct CDR3 sequences, 25% being singletons. The sample was also linked to a second study, of T cells of mothers and their children.

The sample comprised blood. Every receptor here comes from a boy younger than 18 in good health.

This chain joins TRBV11-2 and TRBJ1-6, with unresolved D. Trimming left V 1 base short and J 6 bases short, with 4 bases between. The CDR3 contains 13 residues. Germline CDR1 SGHAT, CDR2 FQNNGV. The CDR3 loop reads CASSLGLNSPLHF. The CDR3 DNA reads TGTGCCAGCAGCTTAGGACTTAATTCACCCCTCCACTTT.

This clonotype was counted at least ten times. The chain employs TRBV29-1 and TRBJ2-5, with D perhaps being TRBD1 or TRBD2 (5 bases each). The CDR3 extends over 12 amino acids. Deletions cut 6 bases from V and 9 bases from J, with 17 bases between. Germline V gene lookup returns CDR1 SQVTM and CDR2 ANQGSEA. CDR3 residues: CSVHRQSGAQYF. CDR3 DNA: TGCAGCGTCCATCGACAGTCCGGGGCCCAGTACTTC.

This clonotype was picked up a small number of times. The rearrangement uses TRBV4-1 and TRBJ2-5; D call uncertain. The J call may be wrong; the DNA end is better matched by TRBJ2-1. CDR3 length equals 13 residues. The germline CDR1 and CDR2 sequences are MGHRA and YSYEKL. The CDR3 DNA follows: TGCGCCAGCAGCCAAGGGCTAGTGGATGAGCAGTTCTTC. Its protein product is CASSQGLVDEQFF.

In its sample, this clonotype was seen many times. This chain connects TRBV4-3 to TRBJ1-4; D remains unclear. The CDR3 has 13 residues. CDR1 and CDR2 from the germline V gene are LGHNA and YSLEER. V lost 0 bases, J lost 7 bases, and 6 bases lay in between. CDR3 nucleotides: TGCGCCAGCAGCCAAGACCTCAGTGAAAAACTGTTTTTT. Translated: CASSQDLSEKLFF.

This rearrangement joins TRBV19 to TRBJ2-5; 10 bases agree with TRBD2. The DNA end is a closer match to TRBJ2-1, so the J assignment may be wrong. Germline V gives CDR1 LNHDA, CDR2 SQIVND (reference sequence). CDR3 length equals 13 residues. Here the CDR3 DNA reads TGTGCCACGCGGACTAGCGGCGACAATGAGCAGTTCTTC. Protein product: CATRTSGDNEQFF.

This clonotype was counted only a few times. The chain has TRBV6-1 and TRBJ2-5; D not resolved. Matching the DNA end better, TRBJ2-7 makes the J call doubtful. CDR1 is MNHNS, CDR2 SASEGT, per germline. The CDR3 is 14 amino acids. The CDR3 loop is CASSELSSVHEQYF. DNA of the CDR3: TGTGCCAGCAGTGAATTGTCCTCGGTCCACGAGCAGTACTTC.

Only a few counts were recorded for this clonotype. The V and J genes are TRBV15 and TRBJ1-4; D may be TRBD1 (5 bases). The CDR3 has 13 residues. CDR1 is LNHNV, CDR2 YYDKDF, per germline (reference sequence). V dropped 8 bases and J dropped 8 bases, with 15 bases sitting between them. The CDR3 protein is CATRSQGREKLFF. Written as DNA, the CDR3 is TGTGCCACCCGGAGCCAGGGTCGAGAAAAACTGTTTTTT.

This clonotype was counted only a few times. This chain uses TRBV5-1 with TRBJ2-5, with a possible D match to TRBD2 (7 bases). The J call is doubtful: the DNA matches TRBJ2-1 better. CDR1 and CDR2 from the germline V gene are SGHRS and YFSETQ. There are 14 residues in the CDR3. The chain's CDR3 is CASSLNGGANEQFF. CDR3 DNA: TGCGCCAGCAGCTTGAATGGGGGGGCCAATGAGCAGTTCTTC.

A few counts support this clonotype. The genes are TRBV7-9 and TRBJ1-6; TRBD1 is a possible D gene (5 bases). The V gene's germline CDR1 is SEHNR and CDR2 FQNEAQ (reference sequence). V was cut by 5 bases and J by 4 bases, with 12 bases left in between. The CDR3 covers 15 residues. The DNA for the CDR3 is TGTGCCAGCAGCGGATCGGGACGGTATAATTCACCCCTCCACTTT. Its protein is CASSGSGRYNSPLHF.

V is TRBV5-6 and J is TRBJ2-4; TRBD2 agrees at 7 bases. Germline trimming cut 5 bases from V and 8 bases from J; bases unmatched to any gene: 13. Germline V gene data show CDR1 as SGHDT and CDR2 as YYEEEE. CDR3 length: 15 amino acids. CDR3 coding DNA: TGTGCCAGCAGGTCTCTGGCTAGCGGAGGGTACATTCAGTACTTC. This codes for CASRSLASGGYIQYF.

The rearrangement joins TRBV27 to TRBJ2-7, with D possibly matching TRBD2 (6 bases). The germline V gene encodes CDR1 MNHEY and CDR2 SMNVEV (reference sequence). Deletions cut 5 bases from V and 4 bases from J, with 21 bases between. The CDR3 is 16 amino acids. The CDR3 region is CASSPMRSAGSYEQYF. CDR3 in DNA: TGTGCCAGCAGTCCCATGAGGTCAGCGGGCTCGTACGAGCAGTACTTC.

This clonotype was seen a handful of times. This chain links TRBV12-3 or TRBV12-4 with TRBJ2-5; D ambiguous. The CDR3 loop spans 13 amino acids. Deletions cut 2 bases from V and 3 bases from J, with 7 bases between. The CDR3 is CASSLIAKETQYF. The CDR3, as DNA: TGTGCCAGCAGTTTAATCGCAAAAGAGACCCAGTACTTC.

The CDR3 DNA sequence: TGTGCCAGCAGTTTAGGGGGGGTTGCTAATGAAAAACTGTTTTTT. Translation gives CASSLGGVANEKLFF. The rearrangement uses TRBV12-3 or TRBV12-4 and TRBJ1-4, with D possibly being TRBD1 (5 bases). Trimming cost V 1 base and J 3 bases, with 9 bases left between them. The CDR3 spans 15 residues.

The chain is built from TRBV5-6 and TRBJ1-1; D uncertain. Trimming pared 2 bases from V and 2 bases from J, leaving 10 bases between. Germline CDR1 reads SGHDT; CDR2 reads YYEEEE. The CDR3 sequence is 14 residues long. The CDR3 region is CASSFGYLNTEAFF. The CDR3 nucleotides read TGTGCCAGCAGCTTTGGTTACCTAAACACTGAAGCTTTCTTT.

This clonotype has only a few counts. The chain has TRBV29-1 and TRBJ2-7; no clear D. The CDR3 extends over 12 amino acids. Germline values: CDR1 SQVTM, CDR2 ANQGSEA. The V end was cut by 0 bases, the J end by 2 bases, with 5 bases between. CDR3 loop: CSVEERAYEQYF. CDR3 sequence (DNA): TGCAGCGTTGAAGAACGAGCCTACGAGCAGTACTTC.

V usage is TRBV29-1 and J usage is TRBJ1-1; D uncertain. Germline values: CDR1 SQVTM, CDR2 ANQGSEA. Between the trimmed V and J ends, which lost 5 bases and 0 bases, there was a span of 10 bases. The CDR3 totals 13 residues. The CDR3 DNA is TGCAGCGTTCGATCGGGTTTGAACACTGAAGCTTTCTTT. The encoded protein is CSVRSGLNTEAFF.